The 9 T cell receptor beta chains given below trace back to one sample, sequenced in a study of T cell responses to AZD1222 COVID-19 vaccine (TCRdb year 2021). The intended sense of this specimen's time point label: about 28 days (+/-7) after the second vaccine dose. The method behind the library was the immunoSEQ multiplex PCR assay. The immuneACCESS repertoire file appears here via TCRdb, limited to in-frame rearrangements. These files lack a portion of the clones; in checked studies, under half of the deficit traces to unresolved V genes, and the cause of the others is not known. This sample holds more than 75,000 clones; 88% were observed only once. Jointly, the top ten make up less than 9% of the sample. Sequenced here: peripheral blood, sampled 28 days after the second AZD1222 dose. These receptors all come from an adult who received the AZD1222 COVID-19 vaccine.

J is TRBJ1-1 and V is TRBV7-9; 7 bases are a match to TRBD1. Germline lookup yields CDR1 SEHNR and CDR2 FQNEAQ (reference sequence). Germline trimming cut 3 bases from V and 5 bases from J; bases unmatched to any gene: 3. This CDR3 has 13 residues. The CDR3 DNA reads as TGTGCCAGCAGCTTTCTACAGGGGACTGAAGCTTTCTTT. Translated: CASSFLQGTEAFF.

This chain joins TRBV12-5 and TRBJ2-4; TRBD1 agrees at 11 bases. This CDR3 region has 16 residues. The V gene end was trimmed by 3 bases and the J gene end by 4 bases; junction bases not matched to a gene: 5. The V gene's germline CDR1 is LGHNT and CDR2 FRNRAP. CDR3 loop: CASGFRTGGTKNIQYF. The CDR3 DNA sequence: TGTGCTAGTGGTTTTCGGACAGGGGGCACAAAAAACATTCAGTACTTC.

This clone occurred once. This sequence joins TRBV19 and TRBJ2-1, with D perhaps being TRBD1 or TRBD2 (5 bases each). Trimming removed 7 bases at V and 8 bases at J, with 21 bases between. The CDR3 sequence is 15 residues long. CDR1 is LNHDA, CDR2 SQIVND, per germline (reference sequence). In DNA, the CDR3 is TGTGCCAGTAAGGACGCCGGGACCGGACGGGATGAGCAGTTCTTC. It is translated as CASKDAGTGRDEQFF.

The count of this clone is one. This sequence joins TRBV6-1 and TRBJ1-2; D possibly corresponds to TRBD1 (5 bases). V was trimmed by 2 bases and J by 4 bases, leaving 11 bases between them. CDR3 length: 14 amino acids. Germline V gives CDR1 MNHNS, CDR2 SASEGT. The CDR3 bases are TGTGCCAGCAGTGAAAGGAGTCAGGGCTATGGCTACACCTTC. It yields the protein CASSERSQGYGYTF.

The DNA of the CDR3 is TGCGCCAGCAGTGTCGGACAGGGGTTGAATGAGCAGTTCTTC. This gives the protein CASSVGQGLNEQFF. The chain combines TRBV10-2 with TRBJ2-1, with 9 nucleotides matching TRBD1. CDR3 length equals 14 residues. J gave up 7 bases and V 4 bases, and 5 bases lay outside the gene matches. Germline-derived CDR1 and CDR2 are WSHSY and SAAADI.

V and J are TRBV4-2 and TRBJ1-2; D gene unclear. The germline CDR1 and CDR2 sequences are LGHNA and YNFKEQ. Trimming removed 4 bases from V and 10 bases from J, with 10 bases in between. The CDR3 contains 11 residues. CDR3 residues: CASSLHTDYTF. The CDR3 region has the DNA TGTGCCAGCAGCCTCCACACCGACTACACCTTC.

The chain combines TRBV6-2 or TRBV6-3 with TRBJ2-7; 8 nucleotides agree with TRBD2. J gave up 1 base and V 6 bases, and 11 bases lay outside the gene matches. CDR1 and CDR2 from the germline V gene are MNHEY and SVGEGT. The CDR3 sequence is 16 residues long. CDR3 region: CASSPDSGVYSYEQYF. DNA of the CDR3: TGTGCCAGCAGCCCCGATAGCGGGGTCTATTCCTACGAGCAGTACTTC.

CDR3 region: CATSVAGALDTQYF. Here the CDR3 DNA reads TGTGCCACTTCGGTGGCGGGAGCTCTAGATACGCAGTATTTT. The J gene is TRBJ2-3, the V gene TRBV7-3; TRBD2 aligns across 7 bases. The J segment lost 5 bases and the V segment lost 10 bases, leaving 12 bases of the junction unmatched. Germline lookup yields CDR1 SGHTA and CDR2 FQGTGA. The CDR3 consists of 14 residues.

The V gene is TRBV7-9, the J gene TRBJ1-2; no clear D gene. The CDR3 contains 12 residues. V was clipped by 1 base and J by 4 bases, with 4 bases between them. Germline CDR1 is SEHNR and CDR2 is FQNEAQ (reference sequence). The CDR3 DNA follows: TGTGCCAGCAGCTTAGAGGGCTATGGCTACACCTTC. Translating gives CASSLEGYGYTF. Full variable domain (missing parts from reference TRBV7-9 and TRBJ1-2): DTGVSQNPRHKITKRGQNVTFRCDPISEHNRLYWYRQTLGQGPEFLTYFQNEAQLEKSRLLSDRFSAERPKGSFSTLEIQRTEQGDSAMYLCASSLEGYGYTFGSGTRLTVV.